This T cell receptor (beta chain) was sequenced during a study of T cell changes during pregnancy in multiple sclerosis. Libraries were prepared by immunoSEQ multiplex PCR; TCRdb keeps only in-frame clonotypes and omits some of them. This sample carries around 37,000 clones, about 92% of them seen once, and the ten largest clones take 26%. The V segment lost 1 base and the J segment 6 bases; nucleotides outside the gene matches: 10. This CDR3 spans 16 amino acids. Germline assignment: CDR1 LGHNA and CDR2 YNFKEQ. The input for sequencing was CD8+ T cells from peripheral blood mononuclear cells, taken before pregnancy. The sequence was collected from a female donor with multiple sclerosis, enrolled in a pregnancy study. The chain couples TRBV4-2 to TRBJ2-5; 8 nucleotides line up with TRBD2. This CDR3 reads CASSQGVAGPEKTQYF. The CDR3, as DNA: TGTGCCAGCAGCCAAGGGGTAGCGGGGCCTGAAAAGACCCAGTACTTC.